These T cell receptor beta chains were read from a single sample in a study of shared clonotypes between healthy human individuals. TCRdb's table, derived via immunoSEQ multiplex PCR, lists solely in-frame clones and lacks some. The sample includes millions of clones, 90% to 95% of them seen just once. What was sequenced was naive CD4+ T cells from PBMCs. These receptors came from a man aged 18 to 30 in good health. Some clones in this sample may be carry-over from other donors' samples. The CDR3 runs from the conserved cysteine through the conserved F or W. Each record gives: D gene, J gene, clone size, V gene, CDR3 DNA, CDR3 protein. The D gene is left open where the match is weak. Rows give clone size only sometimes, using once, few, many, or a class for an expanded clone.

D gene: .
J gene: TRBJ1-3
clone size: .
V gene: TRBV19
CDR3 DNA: TGTGCCAGTAGTACCCGGACAGCAAGCTCTGGAAACACCATATATTTT
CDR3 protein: CASSTRTASSGNTIYF

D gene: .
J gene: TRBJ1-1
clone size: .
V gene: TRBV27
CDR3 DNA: TGTGCCAGCAGTTTAGTAGTAAGCACTGAAGCTTTCTTT
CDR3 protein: CASSLVVSTEAFF

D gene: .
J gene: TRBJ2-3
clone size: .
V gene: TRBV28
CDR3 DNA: TGTGCCAGCAGTATCGGGACTGCCTTAGCTACGCAGTATTTT
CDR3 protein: CASSIGTALATQYF

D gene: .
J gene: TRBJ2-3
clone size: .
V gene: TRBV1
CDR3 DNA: TGCACCAGCAGCCAAACTTTCCGGCCGGATACGCAGTATTTT
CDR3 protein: CTSSQTFRPDTQYF

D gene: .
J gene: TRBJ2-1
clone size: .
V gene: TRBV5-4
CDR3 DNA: TGTGCCAGCAGCTTTCCGTCAGAATACAATGAGCAGTTCTTC
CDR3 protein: CASSFPSEYNEQFF

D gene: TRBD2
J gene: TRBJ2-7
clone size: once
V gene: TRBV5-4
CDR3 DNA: TGTGCCAGCAGCCAGAAGGGACTACCAGCTAGTTACGAGCAGTACTTC
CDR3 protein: CASSQKGLPASYEQYF

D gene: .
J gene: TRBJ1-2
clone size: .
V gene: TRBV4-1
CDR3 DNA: TGCGCCAGCAGCATGCCCGGGGGGCGCCCCTATGGCTACACCTTC
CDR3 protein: CASSMPGGRPYGYTF

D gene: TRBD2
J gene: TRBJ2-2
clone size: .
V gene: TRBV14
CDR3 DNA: TGTGCCAGCAGCGGACTAGCGGGAGCGCTGCCCGGGGAGCTGTTTTTT
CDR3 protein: CASSGLAGALPGELFF

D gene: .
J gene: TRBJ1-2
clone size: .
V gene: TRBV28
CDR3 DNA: TGTGCCAGCAGTTCAGGGAACTATGGCTACACCTTC
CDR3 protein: CASSSGNYGYTF

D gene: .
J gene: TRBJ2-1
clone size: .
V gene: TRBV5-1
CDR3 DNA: TGCGCCAGCAGCTTGAGTATAGGGGGAAACAATGAGCAGTTCTTC
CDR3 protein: CASSLSIGGNNEQFF

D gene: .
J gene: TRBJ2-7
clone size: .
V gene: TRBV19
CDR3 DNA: TGTGCCAGTAGTATAGGGACCCTCCCGGTCTACGAGCAGTACTTC
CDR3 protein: CASSIGTLPVYEQYF

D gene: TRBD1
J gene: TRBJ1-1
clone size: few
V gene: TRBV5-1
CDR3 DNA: TGCGCCAGCAGGGAACGGGACAGGGAAAAGGTCAGCACTGAAGCTTTCTTT
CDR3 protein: CASRERDREKVSTEAFF

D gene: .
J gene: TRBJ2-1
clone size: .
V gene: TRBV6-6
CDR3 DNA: TGTGCCAGCAGTTACTTGCCGTGGGATGAGCAGTTCTTC
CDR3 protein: CASSYLPWDEQFF

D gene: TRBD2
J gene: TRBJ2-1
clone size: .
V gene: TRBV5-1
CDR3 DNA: TGCGCCAGCAGCGGAACGGGACTAGTGACGTCCTCCTACAATGAGCAGTTCTTC
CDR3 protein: CASSGTGLVTSSYNEQFF

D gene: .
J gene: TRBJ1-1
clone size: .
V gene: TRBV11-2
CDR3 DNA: TGTGCCAGCAGCTTAGTAGCCACTGAAGCTTTCTTT
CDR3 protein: CASSLVATEAFF

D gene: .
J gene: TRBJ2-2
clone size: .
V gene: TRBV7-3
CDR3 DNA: TGTGCCAGCAGCTTGGGACCTCCGTCCGGGGAGCTGTTTTTT
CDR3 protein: CASSLGPPSGELFF

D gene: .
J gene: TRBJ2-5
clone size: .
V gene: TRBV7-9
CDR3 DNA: TGTGCCAGCAGCTTAAGCTACCAAGAGACCCAGTACTTC
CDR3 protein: CASSLSYQETQYF

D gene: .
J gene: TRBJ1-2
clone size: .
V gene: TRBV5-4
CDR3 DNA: TGTGCCAGCAGCTTGGGTATGCAACTAAGTAACTATGGTGGCTACACCTTC
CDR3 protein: CASSLGMQLSNYGGYTF

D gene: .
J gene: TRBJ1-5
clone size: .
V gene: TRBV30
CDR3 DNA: TGTGCCTGGAGTCCCCAGCATTTT
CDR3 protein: CAWSPQHF

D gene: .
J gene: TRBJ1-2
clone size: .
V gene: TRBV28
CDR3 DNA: TGTGCCAGCAGCCCGCATATCGGGCGGGGGAAAGGCTACACCTTC
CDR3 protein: CASSPHIGRGKGYTF

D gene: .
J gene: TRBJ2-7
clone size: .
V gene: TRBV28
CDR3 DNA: TGTGCCAGCAGTTTACGCGGTTCTTTCTACGAGCAGTACTTC
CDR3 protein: CASSLRGSFYEQYF

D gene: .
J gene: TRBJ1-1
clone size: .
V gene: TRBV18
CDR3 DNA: TGTGCCAGCTCACCGGTAAGGGCTTTTGACACTGAAGCTTTCTTT
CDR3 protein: CASSPVRAFDTEAFF

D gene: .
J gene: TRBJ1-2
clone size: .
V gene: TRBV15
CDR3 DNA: TGTGCCACCAGCGGGGGGACGGGGGGCTACACCTTC
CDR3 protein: CATSGGTGGYTF

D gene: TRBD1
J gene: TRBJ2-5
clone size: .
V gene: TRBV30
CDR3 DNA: TGTGCCTGGAGGGACAGGGGGGAGACCCAGTACTTC
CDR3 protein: CAWRDRGETQYF

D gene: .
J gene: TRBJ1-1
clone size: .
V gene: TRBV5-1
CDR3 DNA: TGCGCCAGCAGCTTGCTGGATCCCGGGGTGGAAGCTTTCTTT
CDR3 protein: CASSLLDPGVEAFF

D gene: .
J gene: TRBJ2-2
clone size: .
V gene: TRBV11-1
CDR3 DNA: TGTGCCAGCAGCTTAAACCGGGGGACAGTAACTACCGGGGAGCTGTTTTTT
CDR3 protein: CASSLNRGTVTTGELFF

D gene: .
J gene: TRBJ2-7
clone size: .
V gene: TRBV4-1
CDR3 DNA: TGCGCCAGCAGCCAAGGGACAGAAAACTCCTACGAGCAGTACTTC
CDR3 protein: CASSQGTENSYEQYF

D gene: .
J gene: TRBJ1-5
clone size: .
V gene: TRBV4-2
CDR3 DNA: TGTGCCAGCAGCCCTTCGGCCTCCGAAACGGGTCAGCCCCAGCATTTT
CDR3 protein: CASSPSASETGQPQHF

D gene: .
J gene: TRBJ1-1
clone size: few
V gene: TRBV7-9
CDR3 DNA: TGTGCCAGCAGCCGCGCTGCAGGGGAAGCTTTCTTT
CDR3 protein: CASSRAAGEAFF

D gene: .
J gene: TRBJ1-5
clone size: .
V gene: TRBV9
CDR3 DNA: TGTGCCAGCAGCGTAGACGCCTTCCAGCCCCAGCATTTT
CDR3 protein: CASSVDAFQPQHF

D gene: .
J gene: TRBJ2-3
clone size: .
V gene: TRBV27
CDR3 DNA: TGTGCCAGCAGTTCTTACGGGAGTGGATATACAGATACGCAGTATTTT
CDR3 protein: CASSSYGSGYTDTQYF

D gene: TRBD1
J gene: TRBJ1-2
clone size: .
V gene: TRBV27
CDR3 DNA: TGTGCCAGCCGGAAACCTGGGGCAGGGGGCGATGGCTACACCTTC
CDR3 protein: CASRKPGAGGDGYTF

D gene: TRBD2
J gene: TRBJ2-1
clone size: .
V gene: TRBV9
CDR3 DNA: TGTGCCAGCAGCGTAGTGTCGGCGGGAGGACACAATGAGCAGTTCTTC
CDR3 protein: CASSVVSAGGHNEQFF

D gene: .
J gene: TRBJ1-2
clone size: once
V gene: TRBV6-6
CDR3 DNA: TGTGCCAGCAGTTACTCGAATTCTAGGGGCCATGGCTACACCTTC
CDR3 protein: CASSYSNSRGHGYTF

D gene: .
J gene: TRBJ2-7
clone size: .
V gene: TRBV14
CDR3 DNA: TGTGCCAGCAGCCAAGTGGGCAGGGGCCTTGGCGAGCAGTACTTC
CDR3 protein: CASSQVGRGLGEQYF

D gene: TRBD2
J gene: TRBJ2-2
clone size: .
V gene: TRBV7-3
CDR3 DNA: TGTGCCAGCAGCTCGGGACTAGCGGGAGGACCCGGGGAGCTGTTTTTT
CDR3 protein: CASSSGLAGGPGELFF

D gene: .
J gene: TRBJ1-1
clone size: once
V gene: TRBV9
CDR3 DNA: TGTGCCAGCAGCGCAACCGGGGGCACCTCCTTAAACACTGAAGCTTTCTTT
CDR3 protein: CASSATGGTSLNTEAFF

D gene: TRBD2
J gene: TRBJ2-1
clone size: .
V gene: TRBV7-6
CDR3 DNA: TGTGCCAGCAGCTCGACTAGCGGGAGAGGGAATGAGCAGTTCTTC
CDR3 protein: CASSSTSGRGNEQFF

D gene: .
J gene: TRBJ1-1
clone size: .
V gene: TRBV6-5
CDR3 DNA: TGTGCCAGCAGTTACCTTCGGGGGACTGAAGCTTTCTTT
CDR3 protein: CASSYLRGTEAFF

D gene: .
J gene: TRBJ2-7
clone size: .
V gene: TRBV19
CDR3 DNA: TGTGCCAGTAGCGGGGGCACCTACGAGCAGTACTTC
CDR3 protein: CASSGGTYEQYF

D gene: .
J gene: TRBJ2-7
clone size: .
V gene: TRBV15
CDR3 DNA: TGTGCCACCAGCAGAGATCTGGCAGGGTCCTACGAGCAGTACTTC
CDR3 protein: CATSRDLAGSYEQYF

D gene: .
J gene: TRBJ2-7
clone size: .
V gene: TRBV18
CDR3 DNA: TGTGCCAGCTCACCGGGGTCCTACGAGCAGTACTTC
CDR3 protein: CASSPGSYEQYF

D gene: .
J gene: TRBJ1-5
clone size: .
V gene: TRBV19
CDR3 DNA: TGTGCCAGTAGTATCGCCTATAGCAATCAGCCCCAGCATTTT
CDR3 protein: CASSIAYSNQPQHF

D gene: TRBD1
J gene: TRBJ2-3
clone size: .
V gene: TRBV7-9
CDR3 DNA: TGTGCCAGCAGCTTGGGACAGGGGGAAGATACGCAGTATTTT
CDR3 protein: CASSLGQGEDTQYF

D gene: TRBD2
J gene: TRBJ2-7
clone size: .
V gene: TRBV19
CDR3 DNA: TGTGCCACCCGACCTGATGGGACTAGCGGAGAATACGAGCAGTACTTC
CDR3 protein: CATRPDGTSGEYEQYF

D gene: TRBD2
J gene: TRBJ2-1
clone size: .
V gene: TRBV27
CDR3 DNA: TGTGCCAGCAGTTCACCTCTAGCGGGAGGGACCTACAATGAGCAGTTCTTC
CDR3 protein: CASSSPLAGGTYNEQFF

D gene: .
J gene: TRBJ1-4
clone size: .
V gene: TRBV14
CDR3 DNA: TGTGCCAGCAGCCAGATCAGGGCAACTAATGAAAAACTGTTTTTT
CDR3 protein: CASSQIRATNEKLFF

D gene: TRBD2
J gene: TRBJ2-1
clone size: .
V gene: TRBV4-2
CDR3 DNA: TGTGCCAGCAGCCTTACTAGCGGGAGGCCTCGATCCTACAATGAGCAGTTCTTC
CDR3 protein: CASSLTSGRPRSYNEQFF

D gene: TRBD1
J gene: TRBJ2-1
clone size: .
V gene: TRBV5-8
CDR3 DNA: TGTGCCAGCAGCCGGGGGACAGGAATCTACAATGAGCAGTTCTTC
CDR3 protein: CASSRGTGIYNEQFF

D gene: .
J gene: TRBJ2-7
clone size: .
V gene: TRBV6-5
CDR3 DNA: TGTGCCAGCAGCCCGGGACGGGACTACGAGCAGTACTTC
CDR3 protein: CASSPGRDYEQYF